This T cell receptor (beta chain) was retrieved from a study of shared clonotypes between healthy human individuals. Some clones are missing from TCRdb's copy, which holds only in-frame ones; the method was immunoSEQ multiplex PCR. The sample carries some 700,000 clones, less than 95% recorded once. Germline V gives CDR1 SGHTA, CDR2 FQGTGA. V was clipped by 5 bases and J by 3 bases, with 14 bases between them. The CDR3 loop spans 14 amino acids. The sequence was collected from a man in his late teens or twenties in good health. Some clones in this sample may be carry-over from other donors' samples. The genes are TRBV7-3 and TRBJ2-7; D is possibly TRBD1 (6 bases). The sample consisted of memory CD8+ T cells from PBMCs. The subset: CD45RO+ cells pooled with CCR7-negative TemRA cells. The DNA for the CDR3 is TGTGCCAGCAGCCTACTAGGGGGAGTCTACGAGCAGTACTTC. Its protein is CASSLLGGVYEQYF.